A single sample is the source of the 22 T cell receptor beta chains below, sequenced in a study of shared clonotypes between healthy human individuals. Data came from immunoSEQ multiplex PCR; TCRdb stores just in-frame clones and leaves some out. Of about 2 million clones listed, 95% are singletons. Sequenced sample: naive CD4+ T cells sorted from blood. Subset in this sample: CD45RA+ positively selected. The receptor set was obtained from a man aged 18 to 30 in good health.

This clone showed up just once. The CDR3 nucleotides read TGTGCCAGCAGCCAAGGGTCCATTTTGGACACTGAAGCTTTCTTT. Amino acid sequence: CASSQGSILDTEAFF. This chain uses TRBV14 with TRBJ1-1; no clear D. The CDR3 runs 15 residues. The germline V and J ends were trimmed by 1 base and 3 bases, with 12 bases remaining between them. Germline values: CDR1 SGHDN, CDR2 FVKESK. Complete variable domain (other parts from reference TRBV14 and TRBJ1-1): EAGVTQFPSHSVIEKGQTVTLRCDPISGHDNLYWYRRVMGKEIKFLLHFVKESKQDESGMPNNRFLAERTGGTYSTLKVQPAELEDSGVYFCASSQGSILDTEAFFGQGTRLTVV.

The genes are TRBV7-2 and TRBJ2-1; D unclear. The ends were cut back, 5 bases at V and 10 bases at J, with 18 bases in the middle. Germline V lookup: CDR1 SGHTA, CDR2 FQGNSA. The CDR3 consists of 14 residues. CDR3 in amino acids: CASSPYSPPREQFF. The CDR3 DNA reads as TGTGCCAGCAGCCCCTACTCACCCCCCAGGGAGCAGTTCTTC.

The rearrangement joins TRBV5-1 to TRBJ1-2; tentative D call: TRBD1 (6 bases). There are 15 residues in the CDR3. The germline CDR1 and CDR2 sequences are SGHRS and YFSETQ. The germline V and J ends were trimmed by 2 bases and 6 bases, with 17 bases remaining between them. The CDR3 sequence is CASSFLSRGGDGYTF. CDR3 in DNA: TGCGCCAGCAGCTTCCTCTCCCGAGGGGGTGATGGCTACACCTTC.

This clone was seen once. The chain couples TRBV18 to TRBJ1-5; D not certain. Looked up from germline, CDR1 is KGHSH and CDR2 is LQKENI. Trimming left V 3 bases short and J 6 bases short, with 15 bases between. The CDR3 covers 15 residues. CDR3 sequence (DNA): TGTGCCAGCTCACCCGCAGAAGCTTTGGGTCAGCCCCAGCATTTT. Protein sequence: CASSPAEALGQPQHF.

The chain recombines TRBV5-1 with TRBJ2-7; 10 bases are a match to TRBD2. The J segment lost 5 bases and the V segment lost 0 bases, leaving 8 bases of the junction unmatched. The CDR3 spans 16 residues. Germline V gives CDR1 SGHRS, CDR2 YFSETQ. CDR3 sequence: CASSLVAGGTFNEQYF. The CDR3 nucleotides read TGCGCCAGCAGCTTGGTAGCGGGAGGCACCTTTAACGAGCAGTACTTC. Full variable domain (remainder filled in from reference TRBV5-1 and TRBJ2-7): KAGVTQTPRYLIKTRGQQVTLSCSPISGHRSVSWYQQTPGQGLQFLFEYFSETQRNKGNFPGRFSGRQFSNSRSEMNVSTLELGDSALYLCASSLVAGGTFNEQYFGPGTRLTVT.

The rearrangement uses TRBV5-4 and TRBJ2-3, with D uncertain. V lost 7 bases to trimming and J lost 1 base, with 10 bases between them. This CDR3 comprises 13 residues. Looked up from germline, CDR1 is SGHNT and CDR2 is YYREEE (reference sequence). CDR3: CASRTTGTDTQYF. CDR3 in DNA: TGTGCCAGCCGGACCACGGGCACAGATACGCAGTATTTT. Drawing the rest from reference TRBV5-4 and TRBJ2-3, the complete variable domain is ETGVTQSPTHLIKTRGQQVTLRCSSQSGHNTVSWYQQALGQGPQFIFQYYREEENGRGNFPPRFSGLQFPNYSSELNVNALELDDSALYLCASRTTGTDTQYFGPGTRLTVL.

For the CDR3, the DNA is TGTGCCAGCTCACCAAGGGGAATCGGGACAGGGAATGTCGAGCAGTACTTC. Amino acids: CASSPRGIGTGNVEQYF. The rearrangement links TRBV18 to TRBJ2-7; 9 nucleotides agree with TRBD1. This CDR3 has 17 amino acids. Germline CDR1 KGHSH, CDR2 LQKENI. The V segment lost 2 bases and the J segment 6 bases; nucleotides outside the gene matches: 14.

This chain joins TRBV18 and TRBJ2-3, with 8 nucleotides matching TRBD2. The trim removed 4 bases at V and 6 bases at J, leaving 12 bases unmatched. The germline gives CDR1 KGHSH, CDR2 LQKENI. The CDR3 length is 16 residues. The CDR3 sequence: CASSLGITSGSDTQYF. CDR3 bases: TGTGCCAGCTCACTAGGGATAACTAGCGGCAGTGATACGCAGTATTTT.

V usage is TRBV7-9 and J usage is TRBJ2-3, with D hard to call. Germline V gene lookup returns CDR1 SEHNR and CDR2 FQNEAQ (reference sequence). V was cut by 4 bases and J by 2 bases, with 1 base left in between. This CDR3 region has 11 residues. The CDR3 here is CASSYTDTQYF. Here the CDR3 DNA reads TGTGCCAGCAGCTACACAGATACGCAGTATTTT.

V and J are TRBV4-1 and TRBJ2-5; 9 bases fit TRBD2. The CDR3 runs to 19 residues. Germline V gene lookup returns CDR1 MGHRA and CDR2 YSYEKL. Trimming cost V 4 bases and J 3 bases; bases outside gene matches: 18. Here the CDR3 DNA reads TGCGCCAGCAGCCCCACACCCCTACGGCGGGGGGGGCTAGAAGAGACCCAGTACTTC. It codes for CASSPTPLRRGGLEETQYF.

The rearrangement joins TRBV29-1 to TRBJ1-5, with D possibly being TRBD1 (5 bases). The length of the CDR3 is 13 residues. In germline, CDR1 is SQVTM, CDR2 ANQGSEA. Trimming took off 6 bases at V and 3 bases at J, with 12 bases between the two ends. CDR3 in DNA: TGCAGCGTGGGGGACGGGAACAATCAGCCCCAGCATTTT. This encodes CSVGDGNNQPQHF.

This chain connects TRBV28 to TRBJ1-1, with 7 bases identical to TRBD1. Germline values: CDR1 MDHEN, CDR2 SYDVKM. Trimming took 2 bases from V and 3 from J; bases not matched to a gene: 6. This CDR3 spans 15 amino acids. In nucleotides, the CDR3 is TGTGCCAGCAGTTTAGAGGACAGGTGGGACACTGAAGCTTTCTTT. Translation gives CASSLEDRWDTEAFF.

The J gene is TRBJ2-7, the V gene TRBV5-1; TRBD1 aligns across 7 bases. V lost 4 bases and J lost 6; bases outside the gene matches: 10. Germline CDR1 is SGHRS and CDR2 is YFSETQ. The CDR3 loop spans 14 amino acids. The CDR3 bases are TGCGCCAGCAGCCTAGGACAGGAACGAGGCGAGCAGTACTTC. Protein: CASSLGQERGEQYF.

The CDR3 loop is CASGSPEGTDTQYF. The CDR3 DNA follows: TGTGCTAGTGGTTCACCCGAAGGGACAGATACGCAGTATTTT. V usage is TRBV12-5 and J usage is TRBJ2-3; the D is unclear. Trimming removed 4 bases from V and 3 bases from J, with 11 bases in between. The CDR3 length is 14 residues. Germline V gene lookup returns CDR1 LGHNT and CDR2 FRNRAP.

DNA of the CDR3: TGTGCCAGCAGCGCAGAATGCGCTGACCTGTTTTTT. This sequence encodes CASSAECADLFF. The chain has TRBV7-4 and TRBJ1-4; D uncertain. The length of the CDR3 is 12 residues. V dropped 5 bases and J dropped 14 bases, with 15 bases sitting between them. Germline V gene sequence: CDR1 SGHVT, CDR2 SQSDAQ.

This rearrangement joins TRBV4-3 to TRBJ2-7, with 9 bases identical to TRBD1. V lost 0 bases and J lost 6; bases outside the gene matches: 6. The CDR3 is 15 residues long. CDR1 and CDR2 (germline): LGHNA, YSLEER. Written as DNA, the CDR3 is TGCGCCAGCAGCCAAGAGGGACAGGGAAGATCCGAGCAGTACTTC. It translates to CASSQEGQGRSEQYF.

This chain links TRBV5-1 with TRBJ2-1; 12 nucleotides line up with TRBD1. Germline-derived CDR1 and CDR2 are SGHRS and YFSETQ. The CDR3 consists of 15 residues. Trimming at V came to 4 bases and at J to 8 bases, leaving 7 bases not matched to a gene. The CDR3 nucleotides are TGCGCCAGCAGCCCGCCGGGACAGGGGGCTGATGAGCAGTTCTTC. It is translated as CASSPPGQGADEQFF. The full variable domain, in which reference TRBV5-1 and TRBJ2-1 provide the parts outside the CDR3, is KAGVTQTPRYLIKTRGQQVTLSCSPISGHRSVSWYQQTPGQGLQFLFEYFSETQRNKGNFPGRFSGRQFSNSRSEMNVSTLELGDSALYLCASSPPGQGADEQFFGPGTRLTVL.

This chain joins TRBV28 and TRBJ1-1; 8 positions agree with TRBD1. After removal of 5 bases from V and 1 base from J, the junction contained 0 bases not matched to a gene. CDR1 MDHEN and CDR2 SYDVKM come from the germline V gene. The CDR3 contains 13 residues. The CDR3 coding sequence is TGTGCCAGCAGTCAGGGGGCGAACACTGAAGCTTTCTTT. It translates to CASSQGANTEAFF.

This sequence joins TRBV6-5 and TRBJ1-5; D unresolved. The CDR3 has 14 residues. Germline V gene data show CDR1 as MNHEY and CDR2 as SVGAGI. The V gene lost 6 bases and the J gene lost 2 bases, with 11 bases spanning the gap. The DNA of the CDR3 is TGTGCCAGCAGCTCCTCGTACGGCAATCAGCCCCAGCATTTT. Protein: CASSSSYGNQPQHF.

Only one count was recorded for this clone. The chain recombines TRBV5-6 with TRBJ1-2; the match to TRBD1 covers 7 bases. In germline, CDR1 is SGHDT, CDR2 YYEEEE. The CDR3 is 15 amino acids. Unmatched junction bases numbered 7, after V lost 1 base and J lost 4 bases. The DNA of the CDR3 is TGTGCCAGCAGCTTGTTGAAGGGGGCGAGCTATGGCTACACCTTC. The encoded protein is CASSLLKGASYGYTF.

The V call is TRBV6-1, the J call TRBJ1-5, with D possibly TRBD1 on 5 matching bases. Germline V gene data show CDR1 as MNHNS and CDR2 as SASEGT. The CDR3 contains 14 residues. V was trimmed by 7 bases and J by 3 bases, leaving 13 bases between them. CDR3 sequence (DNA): TGTGCCAGCAAGGGAGGGGTAAACAATCAGCCCCAGCATTTT. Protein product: CASKGGVNNQPQHF.

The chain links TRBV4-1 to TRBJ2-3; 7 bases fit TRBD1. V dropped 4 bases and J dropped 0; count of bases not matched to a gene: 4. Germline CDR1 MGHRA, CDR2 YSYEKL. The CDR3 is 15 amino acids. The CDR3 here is CASSRGQASTDTQYF. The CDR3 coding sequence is TGCGCCAGCAGCCGCGGACAGGCTAGCACAGATACGCAGTATTTT.